The clone carrying this T cell receptor beta chain was recorded many times. The antigen remains undetermined. The source of the sample is a study of regulatory T cells in long-lasting Graves disease. Sequencing libraries for TCR beta were prepared with iRepertoire HTBI primers and Arm-PCR of CDR3 regions. From the multiplex PCR reads, TCRdb called clonotypes with MiXCR, one entry per CDR3 protein. The sample contains around 460,000 distinct CDR3 sequences, 13% to 15% of which appear only once. V dropped 1 base and J dropped 0 bases, with 16 bases sitting between them. Germline CDR1 reads LNHDA; CDR2 reads SQIVND (reference sequence). The CDR3 extends over 18 amino acids. Regarding time point: newly diagnosed GD, antithyroid drugs for less than 3 months. PBMC-derived RNA was used for the TCR library. Study-level points and caveats: Persistent Graves' patients showed less TCR diversity than newly diagnosed patients showed. Persistent patients shared 2,741 public clonotypes among themselves. Newly diagnosed patients shared fewer, at approximately 970. Segments TRBV28, TRBJ1-2 and TRBJ2-5 showed preferential usage in persistent disease.

A further study also used this sample, focusing on T cells in Graves' hyperthyroidism and ophthalmopathy. That report notes: With a median lead of 6.5 months before onset, the model predicted ophthalmopathy.

Sequenced here: peripheral blood mononuclear cells (PBMCs), sampled at new diagnosis, from a patient treated with antithyroid drugs. The origin of this receptor is a woman aged 45-65 years with Graves disease. The gene calls are TRBV19 and TRBJ1-5; tentative D call: TRBD1 (5 bases). The CDR3, as DNA: TGTGCCAGTAGTATAGGTACTAACAGGATACTTAGCAATCAGCCCCAGCATTTT. Amino acid sequence: CASSIGTNRILSNQPQHF.